This is a list of T cell receptor beta chains from one sample in a study of blood T cells in healthy people across ages. TCRdb itself ran the 5' RACE reads through MiXCR, one entry per CDR3 protein. The sample yields about 730,000 distinct CDR3 sequences, more than 40% seen once. Source material: blood. The receptors come from a woman aged 60-75 years in good health. Each CDR3 is given with its conserved first and last residue. The order of the fields is D gene, clone size, V gene, J gene, CDR3 DNA, CDR3 protein. The D gene is left open where the match is weak. The size of a clone is reported for some rows only, either as once, few or many, or as a class for expanded clones.

d_call: .; clone_size: .; v_call: TRBV28; j_call: TRBJ2-3; cdr3_nt: TGTGCCAGCACCCTGGACAGACTGACGCAGTATTTT; cdr3_aa: CASTLDRLTQYF
d_call: .; clone_size: many; v_call: TRBV27; j_call: TRBJ2-3; cdr3_nt: TGTGCCAGCAGTTTATCCTTCACAGATACGCAGTATTTT; cdr3_aa: CASSLSFTDTQYF
d_call: TRBD2; clone_size: many; v_call: TRBV5-1; j_call: TRBJ2-1; cdr3_nt: TGCGCCAGCAGCTTGGGGGGTCTAGCGGGGGCCTCCAGCGGTGAGCAGTTCTTC; cdr3_aa: CASSLGGLAGASSGEQFF
d_call: .; clone_size: .; v_call: TRBV27; j_call: TRBJ2-6; cdr3_nt: TGTGCCAGCAGTTTGGGCATAGGCTCTGGGGCCAACGTCCTGACTTTC; cdr3_aa: CASSLGIGSGANVLTF
d_call: TRBD1; clone_size: .; v_call: TRBV6-1; j_call: TRBJ1-5; cdr3_nt: TGTGCCAGCAGTGCGGACAGGGTTAGTCAGCCCCAGCATTTT; cdr3_aa: CASSADRVSQPQHF
d_call: .; clone_size: few; v_call: TRBV18; j_call: TRBJ2-7; cdr3_nt: TGTGCCAGCTCACCTAGCGCGCGCTACGAGCAGTACTTC; cdr3_aa: CASSPSARYEQYF
d_call: .; clone_size: few; v_call: TRBV21-1; j_call: TRBJ1-2; cdr3_nt: TGTGCCAGCAGCGAAAACCGCAGACAGGGTGGGGGCTACACCTTC; cdr3_aa: CASSENRRQGGGYTF
d_call: TRBD1; clone_size: .; v_call: TRBV15; j_call: TRBJ2-1; cdr3_nt: TGTGCCTCCAGCCGGGACAGGGAAAGGTCCTACAATGAGCAGTTCTTC; cdr3_aa: CASSRDRERSYNEQFF
d_call: .; clone_size: .; v_call: TRBV7-2; j_call: TRBJ2-2; cdr3_nt: TGTGCCTGCAGAAAACAGGGAGGGGGAAACACCGGGGAGCTGTTTTTT; cdr3_aa: CACRKQGGGNTGELFF
d_call: .; clone_size: .; v_call: TRBV11-2; j_call: TRBJ2-2; cdr3_nt: TGTGCCAGCAGCCCAGGAGGGCGGGGGCCCCTAACCGGGGAGCTGTTTTTT; cdr3_aa: CASSPGGRGPLTGELFF
d_call: TRBD2; clone_size: few; v_call: TRBV4-2; j_call: TRBJ2-5; cdr3_nt: TGTGCCAGCAGCCAAGATGCTAGCGGGGGGCCGGAGACCCAGTACTTC; cdr3_aa: CASSQDASGGPETQYF
d_call: .; clone_size: .; v_call: TRBV7-8; j_call: TRBJ2-3; cdr3_nt: TGTGCCAGCAGCTTAGCGCTCGGGAAAGATACGCAGTATTTT; cdr3_aa: CASSLALGKDTQYF
d_call: TRBD1; clone_size: .; v_call: TRBV5-1; j_call: TRBJ1-2; cdr3_nt: TGCGCCAGCAGCTTGGGACAGGGGGAGCTTCGAGGCTACACCTTC; cdr3_aa: CASSLGQGELRGYTF
d_call: .; clone_size: few; v_call: TRBV9; j_call: TRBJ2-1; cdr3_nt: TGTGCCAGCAGCGTAGCTACAAGCCCCAAGCAGTTCTTC; cdr3_aa: CASSVATSPKQFF
d_call: TRBD2; clone_size: .; v_call: TRBV29-1; j_call: TRBJ2-1; cdr3_nt: TGCAGCGTTGGGGTAGCGGGGGGGCCGGGTGAGCAGTTCTTC; cdr3_aa: CSVGVAGGPGEQFF
d_call: TRBD2; clone_size: .; v_call: TRBV6-1; j_call: TRBJ2-7; cdr3_nt: TGTGCCAGCAGTGAAGAGAGAGGGAGGGAATGGGAGCAGTACTTC; cdr3_aa: CASSEERGREWEQYF
d_call: TRBD2; clone_size: .; v_call: TRBV6-4; j_call: TRBJ2-1; cdr3_nt: TGTGCCAGCTGTGACTCTGGTACTAGCGGTCTAGGGGGCAATGAGCAGTTCTTC; cdr3_aa: CASCDSGTSGLGGNEQFF
d_call: .; clone_size: once; v_call: TRBV13; j_call: TRBJ2-3; cdr3_nt: TGTGCCAGCAGCTTATCAGTCCTAGCGAGCACAGATACGCAGTATTTT; cdr3_aa: CASSLSVLASTDTQYF
d_call: .; clone_size: .; v_call: TRBV27; j_call: TRBJ1-2; cdr3_nt: TGTGCCAGCAGTCCCGCCCAGGGTGTCGGCTATGGCTACACCTTC; cdr3_aa: CASSPAQGVGYGYTF
d_call: .; clone_size: .; v_call: TRBV7-2; j_call: TRBJ1-2; cdr3_nt: TGTGCCAGCAGCTCCCGTTCGGGGGGACTTAACTATGGCTACACCTTC; cdr3_aa: CASSSRSGGLNYGYTF
d_call: .; clone_size: .; v_call: TRBV7-7; j_call: TRBJ2-5; cdr3_nt: TGTGCTAGCAGCTTAGGGCTAAACCAAGGCCAAGAGACCCAGTACTTC; cdr3_aa: CASSLGLNQGQETQYF
d_call: TRBD2; clone_size: few; v_call: TRBV3-1; j_call: TRBJ2-2; cdr3_nt: TGTGCCAGCAGCCAAGGGGAACTAGCGGGGTTCACCGGGGAGCTGTTTTTT; cdr3_aa: CASSQGELAGFTGELFF
d_call: .; clone_size: many; v_call: TRBV7-8; j_call: TRBJ2-7; cdr3_nt: TGTGCCAGCAGCTTACAGGGGACCTACGAGCAGTACTTC; cdr3_aa: CASSLQGTYEQYF
d_call: TRBD1; clone_size: .; v_call: TRBV25-1; j_call: TRBJ2-5; cdr3_nt: TGTGCCAGCAGTGTTGGACAGGGATGGCAAGAGACCCAGTACTTC; cdr3_aa: CASSVGQGWQETQYF
d_call: TRBD1; clone_size: many; v_call: TRBV10-3; j_call: TRBJ1-2; cdr3_nt: TGTGCCATCAGTGAAGCCCTTTTCTGGACAGGGGGAGAGGATGGCTACACCTTC; cdr3_aa: CAISEALFWTGGEDGYTF
d_call: .; clone_size: few; v_call: TRBV6-2/TRBV6-3; j_call: TRBJ2-5; cdr3_nt: TGTGCCAGCCTGGGCGGGAGCCAGGGGGAGACCCAGTACTTC; cdr3_aa: CASLGGSQGETQYF
d_call: .; clone_size: few; v_call: TRBV9; j_call: TRBJ2-7; cdr3_nt: TGTGCCAGCAGCGTATCTGGGGGCGCTTCCTACGAGCAGTACTTC; cdr3_aa: CASSVSGGASYEQYF
d_call: TRBD2; clone_size: few; v_call: TRBV7-9; j_call: TRBJ2-1; cdr3_nt: TGTGCCAGCAGCCACACCCTCCAGGGACTAGGATTCGATGAGCAGTTCTTC; cdr3_aa: CASSHTLQGLGFDEQFF
d_call: TRBD2; clone_size: .; v_call: TRBV7-2; j_call: TRBJ2-1; cdr3_nt: TGTGCCAGCAGCTTAAGGGCGGGAGCAGATAATGAGCGGTTCTTC; cdr3_aa: CASSLRAGADNERFF
d_call: .; clone_size: many; v_call: TRBV12-3/TRBV12-4; j_call: TRBJ2-1; cdr3_nt: TGTGCCAGCAGTCCAGAGGTCTATATAGCTAACTCGGATCGGAATGAGCAGTTCTTC; cdr3_aa: CASSPEVYIANSDRNEQFF
d_call: TRBD1; clone_size: few; v_call: TRBV6-1; j_call: TRBJ1-2; cdr3_nt: TGTGCCAGCAGCTCCGACAGGGGAGGCTACACCTTC; cdr3_aa: CASSSDRGGYTF
d_call: .; clone_size: .; v_call: TRBV5-1; j_call: TRBJ2-5; cdr3_nt: TGCGCCAGCAGCTTGGGCTTTAGATCGGTGGGAGAGACCCAGTACTTC; cdr3_aa: CASSLGFRSVGETQYF
d_call: .; clone_size: few; v_call: TRBV3-1; j_call: TRBJ2-3; cdr3_nt: TGTGCCAGCTCACACGCTATTCGTGGAGATACGCAGTATTTT; cdr3_aa: CASSHAIRGDTQYF
d_call: TRBD2; clone_size: .; v_call: TRBV6-1; j_call: TRBJ2-3; cdr3_nt: TGTGCCAGCAGTAAACCTTTGCGGGGGAGCACAGATACGCAGTATTTT; cdr3_aa: CASSKPLRGSTDTQYF